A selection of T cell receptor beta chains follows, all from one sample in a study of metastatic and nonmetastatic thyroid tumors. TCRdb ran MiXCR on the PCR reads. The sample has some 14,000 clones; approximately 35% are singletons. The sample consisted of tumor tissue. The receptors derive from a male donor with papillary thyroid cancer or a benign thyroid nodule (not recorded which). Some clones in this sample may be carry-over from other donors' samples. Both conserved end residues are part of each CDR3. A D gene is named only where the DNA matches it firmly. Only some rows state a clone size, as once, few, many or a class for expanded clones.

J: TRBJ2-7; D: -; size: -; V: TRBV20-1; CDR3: CSARARSYEQYF; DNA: TGCAGTGCTAGAGCAAGGTCCTACGAGCAGTACTTC
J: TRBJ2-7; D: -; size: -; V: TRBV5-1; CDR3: CASSSYSWVGEQYF; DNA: TGCGCCAGCAGCTCCTACTCATGGGTAGGCGAGCAGTACTTC
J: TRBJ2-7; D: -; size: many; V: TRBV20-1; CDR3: CSARVDTQKQYF; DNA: TGCAGTGCTAGAGTCGACACTCAGAAGCAGTACTTC
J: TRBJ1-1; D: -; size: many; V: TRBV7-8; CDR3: CASSLGVGATNTEAFF; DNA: TGTGCCAGCAGCTTGGGGGTTGGGGCGACGAACACTGAAGCTTTCTTT
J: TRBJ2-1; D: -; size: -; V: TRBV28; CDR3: CASEVGGDEQFF; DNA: TGTGCCAGCGAGGTAGGGGGGGATGAGCAGTTCTTC
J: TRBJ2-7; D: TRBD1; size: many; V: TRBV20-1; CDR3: CSAQLTGSHEQYF; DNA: TGCAGTGCCCAACTGACAGGGTCACACGAGCAGTACTTC
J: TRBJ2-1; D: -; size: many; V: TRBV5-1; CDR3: CASSLAGVNEQFF; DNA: TGCGCCAGCAGCTTGGCCGGAGTAAATGAGCAGTTCTTC
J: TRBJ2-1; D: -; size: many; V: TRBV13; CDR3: CASSKGAGGYNEQFF; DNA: TGTGCCAGCAGCAAAGGGGCTGGGGGGTACAATGAGCAGTTCTTC
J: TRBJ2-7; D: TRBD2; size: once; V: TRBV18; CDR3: CVTSAGWVERYEQYF; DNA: TGTGTCACTAGCGCGGGTTGGGTGGAGCGCTACGAGCAGTACTTC
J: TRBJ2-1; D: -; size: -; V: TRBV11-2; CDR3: CASSFEGAFNNEQFF; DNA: TGTGCCAGCAGCTTTGAGGGAGCCTTTAACAATGAGCAGTTCTTC
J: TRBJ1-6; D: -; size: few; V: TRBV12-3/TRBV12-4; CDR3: CASSLRADYNSPLHF; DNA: TGTGCCAGCAGTTTAAGGGCGGACTATAATTCACCCCTCCACTTT
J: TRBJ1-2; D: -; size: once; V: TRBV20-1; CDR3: CSFTGNLGYTF; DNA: TGCAGTTTCACAGGGAATCTTGGCTACACCTTC
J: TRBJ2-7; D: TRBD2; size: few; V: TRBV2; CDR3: CASSDTLAGGNEQYF; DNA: TGTGCCAGCAGTGACACCCTAGCGGGAGGGAACGAGCAGTACTTC
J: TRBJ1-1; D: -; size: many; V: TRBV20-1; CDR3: CSASMGGGTEAFF; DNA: TGCAGTGCTAGCATGGGGGGCGGCACTGAAGCTTTCTTT
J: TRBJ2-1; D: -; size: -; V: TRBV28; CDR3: CASSSGHPMPINEQFF; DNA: TGTGCCAGCAGTTCAGGACATCCGATGCCCATCAATGAGCAGTTCTTC
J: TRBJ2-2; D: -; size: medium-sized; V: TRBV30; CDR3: CAWTSDANTGELFF; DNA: TGTGCCTGGACTTCAGATGCGAACACCGGGGAGCTGTTTTTT
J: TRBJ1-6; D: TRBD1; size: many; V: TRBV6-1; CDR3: CASSLGQNNSPLHF; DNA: TGTGCCAGCAGCTTGGGACAGAATAATTCACCCCTCCACTTT
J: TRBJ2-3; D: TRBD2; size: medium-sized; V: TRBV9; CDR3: CASSSRGGNTDTQYF; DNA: TGTGCCAGCAGCTCACGGGGGGGCAACACAGATACGCAGTATTTT
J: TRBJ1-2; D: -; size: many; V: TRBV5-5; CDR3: CASSLGVRENYGYTF; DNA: TGTGCCAGCAGCTTGGGGGTGAGGGAGAACTATGGCTACACCTTC
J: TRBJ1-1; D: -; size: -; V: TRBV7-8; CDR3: CASSSLMNTEAFF; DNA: TGTGCCAGCAGCTCTTTAATGAACACTGAAGCTTTCTTT
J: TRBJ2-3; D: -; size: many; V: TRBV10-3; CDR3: CAIRSDSTDTQYF; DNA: TGTGCCATCAGGTCGGATAGCACAGATACGCAGTATTTT
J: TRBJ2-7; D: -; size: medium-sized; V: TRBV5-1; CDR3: CASSLTGSSYEQYF; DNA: TGCGCCAGCAGCCTAACGGGGTCGTCCTACGAGCAGTACTTC
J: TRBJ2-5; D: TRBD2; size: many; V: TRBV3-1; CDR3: CASSQWGLAGEETQYF; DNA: TGTGCCAGCAGCCAGTGGGGACTAGCGGGAGAAGAGACCCAGTACTTC
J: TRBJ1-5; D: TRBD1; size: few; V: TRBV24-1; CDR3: CALEDRGPTWPQHF; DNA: TGTGCCCTTGAGGACAGGGGGCCTACATGGCCCCAGCATTTT
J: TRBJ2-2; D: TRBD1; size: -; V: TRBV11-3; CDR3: CASREGGGTGELFF; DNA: TGTGCCAGCAGGGAAGGGGGCGGTACCGGGGAGCTGTTTTTT
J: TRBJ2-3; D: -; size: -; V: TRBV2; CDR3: CASRGWRGLPSTDTQYF; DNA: TGTGCCAGCCGTGGTTGGAGGGGGCTCCCAAGCACAGATACGCAGTATTTT
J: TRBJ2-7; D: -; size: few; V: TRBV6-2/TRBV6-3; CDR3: CASSYSTGGYEQYF; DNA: TGTGCCAGCAGTTACTCAACGGGCGGCTACGAGCAGTACTTC
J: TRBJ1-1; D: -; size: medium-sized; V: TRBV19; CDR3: CASSVLDRVNTEAFF; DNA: TGTGCCAGTAGCGTCCTGGACAGAGTGAACACTGAAGCTTTCTTT
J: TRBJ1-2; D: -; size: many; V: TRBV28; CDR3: CASSLLDIANYGYTF; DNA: TGTGCCAGCAGTTTACTGGACATAGCTAACTATGGCTACACCTTC
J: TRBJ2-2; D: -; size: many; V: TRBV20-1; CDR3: CSAKTRIGGELFF; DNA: TGCAGTGCTAAGACTAGGATTGGCGGGGAGCTGTTTTTT
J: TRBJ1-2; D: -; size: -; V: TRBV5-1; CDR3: CASSLVLAEANYGYTF; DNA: TGCGCCAGCAGCTTGGTCCTCGCAGAAGCTAACTATGGCTACACCTTC
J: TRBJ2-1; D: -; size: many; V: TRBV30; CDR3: CAWSVYGSNGQFF; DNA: TGTGCCTGGAGTGTATACGGGTCTAATGGGCAGTTCTTC
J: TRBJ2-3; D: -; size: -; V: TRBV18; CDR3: CASSPLQTVTDAQYF; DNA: TGTGCCAGCTCACCGCTTCAAACAGTCACAGATGCGCAGTATTTT
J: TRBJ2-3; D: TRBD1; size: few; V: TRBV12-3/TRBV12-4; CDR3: CASSLGGTGLADTQYF; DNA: TGTGCCAGCAGTTTAGGGGGGACAGGGTTGGCAGATACGCAGTATTTT
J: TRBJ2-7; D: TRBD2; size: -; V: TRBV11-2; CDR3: CPSSLAGSYEQYF; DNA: TGTCCCAGCAGCTTAGCGGGCTCCTACGAGCAGTACTTC
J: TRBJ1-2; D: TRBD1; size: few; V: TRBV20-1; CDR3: CSASEGAYGYTF; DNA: TGCAGTGCTAGTGAGGGGGCGTATGGCTACACCTTC
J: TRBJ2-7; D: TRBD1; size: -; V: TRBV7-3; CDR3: CASILLSTGAQQYF; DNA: TGTGCCAGCATCTTATTGTCCACAGGGGCGCAGCAGTACTTC
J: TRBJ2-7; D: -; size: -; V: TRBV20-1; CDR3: CSAREGRDYEQYF; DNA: TGCAGTGCTAGAGAAGGGCGGGACTACGAGCAGTACTTC
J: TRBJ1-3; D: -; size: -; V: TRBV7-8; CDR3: CASSLDSTGNTIYF; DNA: TGTGCCAGCAGCTTAGACTCAACTGGAAACACCATATATTTT
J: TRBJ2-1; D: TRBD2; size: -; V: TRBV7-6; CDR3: CASSLGAGGNSYNEQFF; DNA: TGTGCCAGCAGCTTAGGGGCGGGGGGTAACTCCTACAATGAGCAGTTCTTC